This T cell receptor (beta chain) is drawn from a study of shared clonotypes between healthy human individuals. At the level of the study: Three plates each covered CD4 naive and memory; CD8 naive two, CD8 memory one.

Produced via immunoSEQ multiplex PCR; TCRdb's table is partial and in-frame only. The table lists roughly 2 million clones, almost 96% of them singletons. The CDR3 is 15 residues long. Germline CDR1 is MNHNS and CDR2 is SASEGT. V gave up 5 bases and J gave up 4 bases; unmatched junction bases: 8. This receptor was taken from a young man in good health. Sequenced: naive CD4+ T cells sorted from blood. Subset of the sample: CD45RA+ positively selected. The V and J genes are TRBV6-1 and TRBJ2-3, with 8 bases aligning to TRBD2. CDR3 sequence (DNA): TGTGCCAGCAGTCCGCTAGCGGGCACGCCAGATACGCAGTATTTT. Translated, it gives CASSPLAGTPDTQYF.